One and the same sample provided the 5 T cell receptor beta chains below, sequenced in a study of T cells in Graves' hyperthyroidism and ophthalmopathy. Amplification of TCR beta CDR3 regions used RNA as the template. TCR CDR3 regions were first amplified by RT-PCR with HTBI primers. MiXCR, run by TCRdb on the multiplex PCR reads, gives a single entry per CDR3 protein. The data contain about 570,000 distinct CDR3 sequences, about 45% of them singletons. Material: peripheral blood or thyroid tissue (not recorded which). The receptors were gathered from an adult woman with Graves' disease, either hyperthyroidism or ophthalmopathy (not recorded which).

Only a few counts were recorded for this clonotype. The rearrangement joins TRBV19 to TRBJ1-2; 8 bases align to TRBD1. The CDR3 sequence is 15 residues long. V was clipped by 7 bases and J by 8 bases; unmatched bases: 15. Germline V gene sequence: CDR1 LNHDA, CDR2 SQIVND (reference sequence). The CDR3 loop reads CASTLPGGQGGGYTF. CDR3 coding DNA: TGTGCCAGTACCCTCCCTGGTGGACAGGGCGGGGGCTACACCTTC. Together with reference TRBV19 and TRBJ1-2, the CDR3 gives the full variable domain: DGGITQSPKYLFRKEGQNVTLSCEQNLNHDAMYWYRQDPGQGLRLIYYSQIVNDFQKGDIAEGYSVSREKKESFPLTVTSAQKNPTAFYLCASTLPGGQGGGYTFGSGTRLTVV.

In this sample, this clonotype turned up many times. This sequence joins TRBV7-9 and TRBJ1-4; no clear D gene. Germline loops: CDR1 SEHNR, CDR2 FQNEAQ (reference sequence). The CDR3 length is 12 residues. Trimming shortened V by 4 bases and J by 8 bases, and 8 bases separated the two germline ends. The CDR3 DNA is TGTGCCAGCAGCTGGACTAGGGAAAAACTGTTTTTT. The encoded protein is CASSWTREKLFF.

This clonotype appeared many times. The CDR3: CASSPDSSLQERTEAFF. The CDR3 DNA sequence: TGCGCCAGCAGCCCGGATTCATCTCTGCAAGAGAGGACTGAAGCTTTCTTT. This chain connects TRBV5-1 to TRBJ1-1; D gene unclear. Trimming pared 4 bases from V and 5 bases from J, leaving 24 bases between. The germline gives CDR1 SGHRS, CDR2 YFSETQ. The CDR3 spans 17 residues. The entire variable domain, with the rest obtained from reference TRBV5-1 and TRBJ1-1, is as follows: KAGVTQTPRYLIKTRGQQVTLSCSPISGHRSVSWYQQTPGQGLQFLFEYFSETQRNKGNFPGRFSGRQFSNSRSEMNVSTLELGDSALYLCASSPDSSLQERTEAFFGQGTRLTVV.

The chain joins TRBV20-1 to TRBJ2-7, with 11 bases aligning to TRBD1. The length of the CDR3 is 15 residues. Germline-derived CDR1 and CDR2 are DFQATT and SNEGSKA (reference sequence). The CDR3 spells CSAGWWDRGSYEQYF. The CDR3 nucleotides read TGCAGCGCTGGATGGTGGGACAGGGGGTCCTACGAGCAGTACTTC.

In its sample, this clonotype was seen many times. V gene TRBV4-1 combines with J gene TRBJ2-7; 7 bases align to TRBD2. Unmatched junction bases numbered 6, after V lost 2 bases and J lost 2 bases. The germline V gene has CDR1 MGHRA and CDR2 YSYEKL. The CDR3 is 15 amino acids. The CDR3 protein is CASSQRGDGAYEQYF. DNA for the CDR3: TGCGCCAGCAGCCAACGGGGGGATGGGGCCTACGAGCAGTACTTC.